This T cell receptor beta chain was found in a study of cytomegalovirus exposure and HLA in healthy donors. Study-level points and caveats: It was reported that TCR beta sequences correctly inferred the HLA-A and HLA-B alleles for most subjects. Judged likely to be a sequencing artifact was a cluster of highly shared sequence variants. In a later analysis, a genetic analysis reported fewer productive-TCR N-insertions in an Asian-associated ancestry cluster than the cohort average. Later, an analysis found that common viral pathogens appeared to be linked with several of the most significant clusters.

Germline CDR1 SGDLS, CDR2 YYNGEE. V was pared by 6 bases and J by 3 bases, with 9 bases between. CDR3 length: 13 amino acids. The PCR made use of 60 Vbeta and 13 Jbeta primers. The repertoire was sequenced with immunoSEQ multiplex PCR; TCRdb's copy has only in-frame clones and lacks some. The sample contains about 180,000 clones, 75% to 85% of which appear only once. In the case of this clone: No antigen is known for it.

The sequenced sample was PBMCs. The chain combines TRBV9 with TRBJ2-2, with D possibly being TRBD1 (6 bases). This TCR was sampled from a man younger than 30 in good health and CMV-seronegative. This chain's CDR3 is CASNHRDTGELFF. The CDR3 DNA reads as TGTGCCAGCAACCACAGGGACACCGGGGAGCTGTTTTTT.